These 20 T cell receptor beta chains share one sample of origin, sequenced in a study of blood T cell repertoires in COVID-19. Sequencing was performed with immunoSEQ multiplex PCR; in TCRdb, only in-frame clones are kept and a portion is missing. The sample contains 180,000 or so clones, roughly 86% of which appear only once. The sequenced material came from peripheral blood. These receptor sequences come from a man aged 18 to 29 with acute or convalescent COVID-19.

The chain couples TRBV30 to TRBJ1-5; 9 bases fit TRBD1. Germline CDR1 is GTSNPN and CDR2 is SVGIG (reference sequence). The CDR3 covers 14 residues. Trimming took 0 bases from V and 6 from J; bases not matched to a gene: 3. Here the CDR3 reads CAWSVQTGGQPQHF. The DNA for the CDR3 is TGTGCCTGGAGTGTACAGACAGGGGGTCAGCCCCAGCATTTT.

The chain combines TRBV2 with TRBJ1-3; 7 bases agree with TRBD1. The CDR3 totals 15 residues. Germline loops: CDR1 SNHLY, CDR2 FYNNEI. V trimming: 6 bases; J trimming: 0 bases; junction bases outside the gene matches: 5. The CDR3 protein is CASRLTGASGNTIYF. The CDR3 DNA sequence: TGTGCCAGCAGGCTAACAGGGGCCTCTGGAAACACCATATATTTT.

V and J are TRBV5-5 and TRBJ1-4, with D perhaps matching TRBD1 (6 bases). V dropped 6 bases and J dropped 6 bases, with 15 bases sitting between them. The CDR3 contains 14 residues. In germline, CDR1 is SGHKS, CDR2 YYEKEE (reference sequence). The CDR3 is CASTYRVGDEKLFF. The CDR3 coding sequence is TGTGCCAGCACCTACAGGGTAGGTGATGAAAAACTGTTTTTT.

This clone was found a few times. The V gene is TRBV7-9, the J gene TRBJ1-1; D is unclear. Trimming removed 1 base from V and 1 base from J, with 7 bases in between. The CDR3 runs 14 residues. CDR1 and CDR2 from the germline V gene are SEHNR and FQNEAQ (reference sequence). The CDR3 protein is CASSLVTGNTEAFF. CDR3 DNA sequence: TGTGCCAGCAGCTTAGTAACTGGGAACACTGAAGCTTTCTTT.

V is TRBV3-1 (or the pseudogene TRBV3-2) and J is TRBJ1-5; TRBD1 is a possible D gene (5 bases). This CDR3 region has 14 residues. Deletions cut 4 bases from V and 3 bases from J, with 10 bases between. Germline values: CDR1 LGHDT, CDR2 YNNKEL (reference sequence). CDR3 bases: TGTGCCAGCAGCCTCGGGACTTCCAATCAGCCCCAGCATTTT. It translates to CASSLGTSNQPQHF.

Only one count was recorded for this clone. This chain joins TRBV2 and TRBJ2-1; TRBD1 is a possible D gene (5 bases). The V gene's germline CDR1 is SNHLY and CDR2 FYNNEI. The CDR3 extends over 14 amino acids. Trimming took off 6 bases at V and 4 bases at J, with 13 bases between the two ends. The CDR3 DNA reads as TGTGCCAGCAGCAAGCAGACAGATTACAATGAGCAGTTCTTC. Protein product: CASSKQTDYNEQFF.

This chain links TRBV24-1 with TRBJ2-3; 15 bases line up with TRBD2. V lost 4 bases and J lost 7; bases outside the gene matches: 5. The CDR3 is 16 residues long. Per germline, CDR1 KGHDR and CDR2 SFDVKD. Here the CDR3 DNA reads TGTGCCACCAGTGACCTCGGGACTAGCGGGGGGTATACGCAGTATTTT. This gives the protein CATSDLGTSGGYTQYF.

The chain recombines TRBV25-1 with TRBJ1-1; no clear D gene. Germline V gene sequence: CDR1 MGHDK, CDR2 SYGVNS. The ends were cut back, 2 bases at V and 1 base at J, with 11 bases in the middle. This CDR3 comprises 15 residues. CDR3 protein: CASSEPSPGNTEAFF. CDR3 nucleotide sequence: TGTGCCAGCAGTGAACCCTCTCCCGGGAACACTGAAGCTTTCTTT.

The chain couples TRBV2 to TRBJ2-5, with a weak D call TRBD2 (5 bases). V dropped 7 bases and J dropped 1 base, with 13 bases sitting between them. The CDR3 has 14 residues. Germline V gene data show CDR1 as SNHLY and CDR2 as FYNNEI. CDR3 in amino acids: CASMMAEAQETQYF. DNA of the CDR3: TGTGCCAGCATGATGGCGGAGGCCCAAGAGACCCAGTACTTC.

This clone was recorded a few times. The chain joins TRBV3-1 (or the pseudogene TRBV3-2) to TRBJ1-2; D may be TRBD1 (6 bases). CDR1 LGHDT and CDR2 YNNKEL come from the germline V gene (reference sequence). This CDR3 comprises 13 residues. V lost 5 bases and J 3 bases, leaving 10 bases between the germline ends. The CDR3: CASSDPGDYGYTF. In nucleotides, the CDR3 is TGTGCCAGCAGCGACCCAGGGGACTATGGCTACACCTTC.

The chain uses TRBV29-1 and TRBJ1-4; D may be TRBD1 (5 bases). Trimming took 6 bases from V and 4 from J, leaving 12 bases between them. Looked up from germline, CDR1 is SQVTM and CDR2 is ANQGSEA. The CDR3 extends over 13 amino acids. CDR3 sequence reads: CSVPGGVNEKLFF. The CDR3 DNA reads TGCAGCGTACCCGGGGGGGTTAATGAAAAACTGTTTTTT.

V is TRBV5-8 and J is TRBJ2-7, with 11 nucleotides matching TRBD2. CDR1 is SGHTS and CDR2 is YDEGEE in the germline V gene. The CDR3 contains 17 residues. J lost 0 bases, V lost 3 bases, and 8 bases had no gene match. The CDR3 sequence: CASSSPGLADFSYEQYV. The CDR3 DNA is TGTGCCAGCAGCTCCCCGGGACTAGCGGACTTCTCCTACGAGCAGTACGTC.

The chain is built from TRBV5-6 and TRBJ1-2; no definite D call. The germline V and J ends were trimmed by 5 bases and 6 bases, with 14 bases remaining between them. CDR3 length: 13 residues. Looked up from germline, CDR1 is SGHDT and CDR2 is YYEEEE. The CDR3 loop is CASSPLPGDGYTF. The CDR3 DNA reads TGTGCCAGCAGTCCGCTCCCCGGGGATGGCTACACCTTC.

V and J are TRBV5-1 and TRBJ2-3; possibly TRBD1 for D (6 bases). The V end lost 0 bases, the J end lost 2 bases, and 10 bases lay between the germline ends. CDR3 length: 15 amino acids. Germline V gene sequence: CDR1 SGHRS, CDR2 YFSETQ. The CDR3 region is CASSLGDTFTDTQYF. The CDR3 bases are TGCGCCAGCAGCTTGGGGGACACCTTCACAGATACGCAGTATTTT.

This clone has only a few counts. This chain joins TRBV3-1 (or the pseudogene TRBV3-2) and TRBJ1-6; D perhaps matches TRBD1 (5 bases). Trimming stripped 0 bases from V and 9 bases from J, with 15 bases between. The CDR3 consists of 16 residues. In germline, CDR1 is LGHDT, CDR2 YNNKEL (reference sequence). In DNA, the CDR3 is TGTGCCAGCAGCCAAGAAGGGGCAGTTTCGGGTTCACCCCTCCACTTT. Amino acids: CASSQEGAVSGSPLHF.

The gene calls are TRBV10-3 and TRBJ2-3; D is possibly TRBD2 (6 bases). The CDR3 sequence is 14 residues long. Germline lookup yields CDR1 ENHRY and CDR2 SYGVKD. Trimming removed 2 bases at V and 8 bases at J, with 14 bases between. In DNA form, the CDR3 reads TGTGCCATCAGTGAGCCAAGACTAGTAGTTACGCAGTATTTT. This gives the protein CAISEPRLVVTQYF.

The chain uses TRBV5-1 and TRBJ2-3; the D gene is possibly TRBD2 (5 bases). Germline V gene data show CDR1 as SGHRS and CDR2 as YFSETQ. V was trimmed by 3 bases and J by 9 bases, leaving 11 bases between them. This CDR3 has 12 residues. CDR3 protein: CASSSGFPTQYF. In DNA form, the CDR3 reads TGCGCCAGCAGCTCGGGATTTCCAACGCAGTATTTT.

The chain is built from TRBV29-1 and TRBJ2-3, with D possibly matching TRBD2 (6 bases). The germline V and J ends were trimmed by 3 bases and 2 bases, with 12 bases remaining between them. In germline, CDR1 is SQVTM, CDR2 ANQGSEA. The length of the CDR3 is 14 residues. The CDR3 region has the DNA TGCAGCGTTGACCGAGGCGGGACCACAGATACGCAGTATTTT. It encodes CSVDRGGTTDTQYF.

The chain is built from TRBV9 and TRBJ1-6; D unresolved. V was trimmed by 4 bases and J by 5 bases, leaving 10 bases between them. Germline CDR1 is SGDLS and CDR2 is YYNGEE. The CDR3 covers 14 residues. CDR3 in amino acids: CASSPGLDNSPLHF. CDR3 coding DNA: TGTGCCAGCAGCCCTGGACTGGATAATTCACCCCTCCACTTT.

The chain is built from TRBV5-1 and TRBJ1-5; 7 positions agree with TRBD1. CDR3 length: 15 residues. J lost 3 bases, V lost 4 bases, and 7 bases had no gene match. CDR1 is SGHRS, CDR2 YFSETQ, per germline. The CDR3, as DNA: TGCGCCAGCAGCCTATCGGGACAGCTCAATCAGCCCCAGCATTTT. Residues: CASSLSGQLNQPQHF.